Given below is one T cell receptor beta chain in context. There are 14 residues in the CDR3. Germline-derived CDR1 and CDR2 are LNHDA and SQIVND (reference sequence). After removal of 5 bases from V and 4 bases from J, the junction contained 6 bases not matched to a gene. This record comes from a study of blood T cell repertoires in COVID-19. Across the study: COVID-19 samples, acute and convalescent, were from the United States, Italy and Spain.

Seattle's cohort entered during active infection and was followed longitudinally. Data came from immunoSEQ multiplex PCR; TCRdb stores just in-frame clones and leaves some out. The sample records under 250,000 clones, 86% being singletons. The receptor was isolated from a woman aged 80 or over with COVID-19, enrolled during active disease. The chain carries TRBV19 and TRBJ1-1; 8 bases map to TRBD1. Input material: peripheral blood. CDR3 bases: TGTGCCAGTAGTGCGGACAGGGTGGGCACTGAAGCTTTCTTT. Its translation is CASSADRVGTEAFF. The whole variable domain, remainder taken from reference TRBV19 and TRBJ1-1, is DGGITQSPKYLFRKEGQNVTLSCEQNLNHDAMYWYRQDPGQGLRLIYYSQIVNDFQKGDIAEGYSVSREKKESFPLTVTSAQKNPTAFYLCASSADRVGTEAFFGQGTRLTVV.